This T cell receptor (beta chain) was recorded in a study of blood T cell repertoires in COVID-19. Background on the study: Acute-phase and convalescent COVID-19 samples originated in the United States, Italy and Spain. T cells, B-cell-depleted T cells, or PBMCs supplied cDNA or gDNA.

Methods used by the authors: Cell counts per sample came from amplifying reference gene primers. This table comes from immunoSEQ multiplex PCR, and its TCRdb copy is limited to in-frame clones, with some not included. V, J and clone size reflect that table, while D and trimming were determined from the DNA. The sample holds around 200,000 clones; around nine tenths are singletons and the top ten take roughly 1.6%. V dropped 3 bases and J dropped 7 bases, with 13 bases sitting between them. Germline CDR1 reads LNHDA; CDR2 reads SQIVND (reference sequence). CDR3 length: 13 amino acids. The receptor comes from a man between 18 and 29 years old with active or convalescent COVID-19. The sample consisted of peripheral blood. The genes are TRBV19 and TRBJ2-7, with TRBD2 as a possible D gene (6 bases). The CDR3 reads CASSIIWGREQYF. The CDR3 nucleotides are TGTGCCAGTAGTATTATCTGGGGGAGGGAGCAGTACTTC.